This T cell receptor (beta chain) is from a study of blood T cell repertoires in COVID-19. Overall study context: The analysed material was cDNA or gDNA that came from T cells, B-cell-depleted T cells, or PBMCs.

This CDR3 has 13 amino acids. V shed 7 bases and J 8 bases; nucleotides not matched to a gene: 8. Germline V lookup: CDR1 SQVTM, CDR2 ANQGSEA. Participants, about 18 to 90 years old, spanned some 23 US areas. In assigning cohorts, the study relied on participant-reported clinical history. Authors' data handling: How many nucleated cells were present was estimated from reference gene primer amplification. Clones were sequenced by immunoSEQ multiplex PCR, and TCRdb holds only the in-frame ones, with some missing. V, J and clone size derive from that table, while D and trimming were established from the DNA sequence. The sample has 200,000 to 300,000 clones; about 82% are singletons.

This receptor was obtained from a woman aged 50 to 60 who had recovered from COVID-19. This chain joins TRBV29-1 and TRBJ1-2; 12 bases are shared with TRBD1. Sequenced material: PBMCs or T cells enriched from blood (not recorded which). The CDR3 DNA is TGCAGCGCCAATCCCGGGACAGGGGGCGGCTACACCTTC. It is translated as CSANPGTGGGYTF.